These 16 T cell receptor beta chains were sequenced from one sample in a study of persistence of HIV-infected CD4 T cells. This was the immunoSEQ version 4 assay in survey mode. Produced via immunoSEQ multiplex PCR; TCRdb's table is partial and in-frame only. The repertoire holds 40,000 to 45,000 clones, with 89% as singletons. Cells were stimulated nonspecifically with anti-CD3/anti-CD28 magnetic beads. Responding CD4+ T cells were sorted by upregulation of both CD40 ligand and CD69. Which antigens these TCRs recognize remains unknown. Material: CD4+ T cells sorted from PBMCs after approximately 19-hour stimulation, obtained from a patient who received antiretroviral therapy. The receptors derive from an adult man with HIV who was CMV-seropositive.

CDR3 DNA: TGTGCCAGCAGTTCGGGCACCTACGAGCAGTACTTC. It encodes CASSSGTYEQYF. The gene calls are TRBV6-5 and TRBJ2-7, with D unresolved. The V gene's germline CDR1 is MNHEY and CDR2 SVGAGI. Trimming pared 4 bases from V and 2 bases from J, leaving 6 bases between. The CDR3 contains 12 residues.

This chain uses TRBV6-6 with TRBJ1-1; D unresolved. Germline assignment: CDR1 MNHNY and CDR2 SVGAGI (reference sequence). The CDR3 has 14 residues. Trimming removed 5 bases from V and 0 bases from J, with 10 bases in between. The CDR3 is CASSHPGVNTEAFF. The DNA of the CDR3 is TGTGCCAGCAGTCACCCGGGTGTGAACACTGAAGCTTTCTTT.

This clone was counted only a few times. The chain uses TRBV7-2 and TRBJ1-6; D remains unclear. The V gene's germline CDR1 is SGHTA and CDR2 FQGNSA. The CDR3 runs to 15 residues. The germline V and J ends were trimmed by 1 base and 11 bases, with 15 bases remaining between them. The CDR3 spells CASSLVTVSGTPLHF. Here the CDR3 DNA reads TGTGCCAGCAGCTTAGTAACCGTCTCTGGGACACCCCTCCACTTT.

V usage is TRBV3-1 (or the pseudogene TRBV3-2) and J usage is TRBJ2-2, with D unresolved. V lost 3 bases, J lost 3 bases, and 11 bases lay in between. The CDR3 consists of 15 residues. Germline CDR1 is LGHDT and CDR2 is YNNKEL (reference sequence). This CDR3 reads CASSQFGADTGELFF. The DNA for the CDR3 is TGTGCCAGCAGCCAGTTCGGAGCAGACACCGGGGAGCTGTTTTTT.

The chain employs TRBV9 and TRBJ2-3; maybe TRBD2 (6 bases). Germline lookup yields CDR1 SGDLS and CDR2 YYNGEE. This CDR3 has 14 residues. Trimming cost V 3 bases and J 1 base, with 9 bases left between them. This CDR3 is CASSGGLRTDTQYF. CDR3 nucleotide sequence: TGTGCCAGCAGCGGGGGACTTCGCACAGATACGCAGTATTTT.

This rearrangement joins TRBV14 to TRBJ1-1, with 8 nucleotides matching TRBD1. The V gene end was trimmed by 8 bases and the J gene end by 5 bases; junction bases not matched to a gene: 4. Germline assignment: CDR1 SGHDN and CDR2 FVKESK. The length of the CDR3 is 12 residues. The chain's CDR3 is CASPTGETEAFF. The CDR3 bases are TGTGCCAGCCCGACAGGGGAGACTGAAGCTTTCTTT.

The chain uses TRBV5-5 and TRBJ2-5, with TRBD2 matching over 7 bases. CDR3 length equals 14 residues. Trimming removed 3 bases from V and 4 bases from J; junction bases left unmatched: 6. Germline V gene lookup returns CDR1 SGHKS and CDR2 YYEKEE (reference sequence). This chain's CDR3 is CASSSGWGGETQYF. CDR3 sequence (DNA): TGTGCCAGCAGCTCAGGATGGGGGGGAGAGACCCAGTACTTC.

Note on this clone: An end of the junction differs from the germline gene, which may be a read error. This chain connects TRBV25-1 to TRBJ1-1; 8 bases fit TRBD1. The V gene's germline CDR1 is MGHDK and CDR2 SYGVNS. This CDR3 spans 15 amino acids. The CDR3 DNA is TGTGCCAGCAGTGTAGCAGGGGGCGTCGACACTGAAGCTTCCTTT. Encoded protein: CASSVAGGVDTEASF.

The chain links TRBV5-6 to TRBJ1-2; D not resolved. The V gene's germline CDR1 is SGHDT and CDR2 YYEEEE. Trimming pared 4 bases from V and 8 bases from J, leaving 15 bases between. CDR3 length: 13 residues. For the CDR3, the DNA is TGTGCCAGCAGCACCGCGGACGGAGGAGGCTACACCTTC. It specifies CASSTADGGGYTF.

The chain uses TRBV9 and TRBJ2-3; TRBD1 might be the D (5 bases). Germline V lookup: CDR1 SGDLS, CDR2 YYNGEE. The CDR3 loop spans 14 amino acids. Trimming stripped 2 bases from V and 2 bases from J, with 9 bases between. The CDR3 bases are TGTGCCAGCAGCGTTAGGGGTTTCACAGATACGCAGTATTTT. Translated: CASSVRGFTDTQYF.

The chain couples TRBV5-5 to TRBJ2-1, with 7 bases identical to TRBD1. Losses at the gene ends were 2 bases for V and 4 bases for J; bases not matched to a gene: 12. CDR1 is SGHKS and CDR2 is YYEKEE in the germline V gene (reference sequence). The CDR3 is 17 amino acids. CDR3 protein: CASSLASRTGEYNEQFF. In nucleotides, the CDR3 is TGTGCCAGCAGCTTAGCTTCGAGGACAGGTGAATACAATGAGCAGTTCTTC.

This chain joins TRBV9 and TRBJ1-3; D possibly corresponds to TRBD1 (6 bases). CDR3 size: 11 residues. Trimming took 4 bases from V and 8 from J, leaving 7 bases between them. Per germline, CDR1 SGDLS and CDR2 YYNGEE. The CDR3 DNA follows: TGTGCCAGCAGCTCAGGGGACACCATATATTTT. Its translation is CASSSGDTIYF.

This clone appeared once. The chain joins TRBV28 to TRBJ2-1; possible D gene TRBD2, 6 bases. Germline loops: CDR1 MDHEN, CDR2 SYDVKM. CDR3 size: 17 residues. Deletions cut 7 bases from V and 0 bases from J, with 19 bases between. The CDR3 here is CASKPQGGESSYNEQFF. CDR3 nucleotide sequence: TGTGCCAGCAAACCCCAGGGCGGGGAGAGCTCCTACAATGAGCAGTTCTTC. Together with reference TRBV28 and TRBJ2-1, the CDR3 gives the full variable domain: DVKVTQSSRYLVKRTGEKVFLECVQDMDHENMFWYRQDPGLGLRLIYFSYDVKMKEKGDIPEGYSVSREKKERFSLILESASTNQTSMYLCASKPQGGESSYNEQFFGPGTRLTVL.

This clone was counted a few times. The chain employs TRBV7-6 and TRBJ2-7; 7 bases map to TRBD1. The V segment lost 1 base and the J segment 5 bases; nucleotides outside the gene matches: 5. The CDR3 has 14 residues. Per germline, CDR1 SGHVS and CDR2 FNYEAQ. This chain's CDR3 is CASSLGVRGNEQYF. The CDR3 bases are TGTGCCAGCAGCTTAGGGGTCAGGGGGAACGAGCAGTACTTC.

This chain uses TRBV11-3 with TRBJ2-7, with 8 bases fitting TRBD1. Germline assignment: CDR1 SGHNT and CDR2 YENEEA. J gave up 6 bases and V 5 bases, and 6 bases lay outside the gene matches. The CDR3 spans 13 residues. CDR3 loop: CASSPRTGGEQYF. The DNA of the CDR3 is TGTGCCAGCAGCCCCCGTACAGGGGGCGAGCAGTACTTC.

This chain uses TRBV6-6 with TRBJ2-7; weak D call: TRBD2 (7 bases). Germline V lookup: CDR1 MNHNY, CDR2 SVGAGI (reference sequence). The CDR3 sequence is 16 residues long. The germline V and J ends were trimmed by 0 bases and 3 bases, with 15 bases remaining between them. The CDR3 loop reads CASSYSGGAMIYEQYF. CDR3 in DNA: TGTGCCAGCAGTTACTCGGGGGGGGCTATGATCTACGAGCAGTACTTC.